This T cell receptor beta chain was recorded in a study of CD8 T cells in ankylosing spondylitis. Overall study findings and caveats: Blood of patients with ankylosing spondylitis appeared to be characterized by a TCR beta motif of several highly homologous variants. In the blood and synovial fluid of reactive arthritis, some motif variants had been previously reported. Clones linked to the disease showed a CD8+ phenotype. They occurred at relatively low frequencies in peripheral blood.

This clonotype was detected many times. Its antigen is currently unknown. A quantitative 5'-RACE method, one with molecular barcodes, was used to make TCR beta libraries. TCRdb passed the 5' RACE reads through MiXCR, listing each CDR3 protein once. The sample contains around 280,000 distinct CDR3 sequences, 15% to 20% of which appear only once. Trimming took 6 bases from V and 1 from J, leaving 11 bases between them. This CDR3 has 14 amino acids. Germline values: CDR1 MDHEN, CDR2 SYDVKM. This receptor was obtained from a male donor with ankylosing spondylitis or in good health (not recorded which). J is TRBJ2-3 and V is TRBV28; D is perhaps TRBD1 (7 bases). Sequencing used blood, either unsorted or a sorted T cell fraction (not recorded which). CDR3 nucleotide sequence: TGTGCCAGCAGCCGCAGGGGGGGCACAGATACGCAGTATTTT. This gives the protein CASSRRGGTDTQYF.